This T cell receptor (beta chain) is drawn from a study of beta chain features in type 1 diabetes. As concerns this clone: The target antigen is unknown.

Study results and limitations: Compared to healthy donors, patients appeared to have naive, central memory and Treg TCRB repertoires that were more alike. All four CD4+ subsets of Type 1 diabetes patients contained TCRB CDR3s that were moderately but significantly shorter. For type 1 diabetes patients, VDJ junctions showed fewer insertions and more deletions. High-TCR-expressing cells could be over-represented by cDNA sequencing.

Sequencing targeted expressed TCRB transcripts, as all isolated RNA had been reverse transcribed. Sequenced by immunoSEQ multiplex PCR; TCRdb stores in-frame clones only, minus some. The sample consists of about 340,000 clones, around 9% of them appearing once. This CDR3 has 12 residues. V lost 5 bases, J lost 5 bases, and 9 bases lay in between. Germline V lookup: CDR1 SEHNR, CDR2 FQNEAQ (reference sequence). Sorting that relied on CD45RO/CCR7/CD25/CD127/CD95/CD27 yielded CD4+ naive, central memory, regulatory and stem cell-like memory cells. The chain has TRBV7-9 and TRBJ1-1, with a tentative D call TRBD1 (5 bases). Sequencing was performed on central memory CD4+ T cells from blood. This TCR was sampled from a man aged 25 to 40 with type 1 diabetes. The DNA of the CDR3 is TGTGCCAGCAGCCGGGGGAGGACTGAAGCTTTCTTT. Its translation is CASSRGRTEAFF.